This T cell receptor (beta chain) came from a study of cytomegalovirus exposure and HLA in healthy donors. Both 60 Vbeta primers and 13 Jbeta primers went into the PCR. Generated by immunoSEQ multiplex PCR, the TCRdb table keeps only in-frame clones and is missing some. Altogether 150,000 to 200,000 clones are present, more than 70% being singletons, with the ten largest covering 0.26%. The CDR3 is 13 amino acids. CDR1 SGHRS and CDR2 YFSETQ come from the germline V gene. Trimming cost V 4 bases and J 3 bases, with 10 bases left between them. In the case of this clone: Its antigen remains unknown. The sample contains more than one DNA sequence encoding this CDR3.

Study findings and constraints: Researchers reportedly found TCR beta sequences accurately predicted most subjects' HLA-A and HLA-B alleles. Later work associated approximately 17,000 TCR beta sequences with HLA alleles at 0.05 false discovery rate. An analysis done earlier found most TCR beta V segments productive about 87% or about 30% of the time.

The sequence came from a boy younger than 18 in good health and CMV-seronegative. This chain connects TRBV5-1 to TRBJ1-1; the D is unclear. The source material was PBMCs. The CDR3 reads CASSLDPDTEAFF. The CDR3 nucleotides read TGCGCCAGCAGCCTGGACCCGGACACTGAAGCTTTCTTT.